This T cell receptor beta chain was obtained from a study of OX40 agonist ivuxolimab in advanced cancers. At the level of the study: Clinicians treated patients with ivuxolimab, an agonistic anti-OX40 (CD134) antibody. Of the patients, three showed partial responses, one with hepatocellular carcinoma and two with cutaneous melanoma. Study-wide results and caveats: Expanded peripheral T-cell antigen specificity went undetermined.

The CDR3 is made up of 15 amino acids. Looked up from germline, CDR1 is KGHSH and CDR2 is LQKENI. The germline V and J ends were trimmed by 1 base and 4 bases, with 12 bases remaining between them. Anyone with autoimmune disease history or systemic immunosuppression was excluded. To note about this clone: Its antigen is still unknown.

Assay: immunoSEQ multiplex PCR; the TCRdb copy retains only in-frame clones and omits some. The data show about 67,000 clones, about 85% seen once. The sample here was CD4+ or CD8+ T cells sorted from blood, taken in a trial of the OX40 agonist ivuxolimab. This receptor was obtained from an adult with an advanced solid tumor such as melanoma, head and neck, liver or kidney cancer. The chain joins TRBV18 to TRBJ2-3, with a weak D call TRBD1 (5 bases). The CDR3 nucleotides read TGTGCCAGCTCACCACGCCAGGGCAGGGCAGATACGCAGTATTTT. It yields the protein CASSPRQGRADTQYF.